This T cell receptor (beta chain) was recorded in a study of response to subunit inactivated influenza vaccine. Per germline, CDR1 SGHTA and CDR2 FQGNSA. The trim removed 5 bases at V and 3 bases at J, leaving 8 bases unmatched. This CDR3 has 15 residues. Regarding the study as a whole: A suggestion made by the authors is that each seasonal influenza vaccination recruits few new T cells.

About this clonotype: Its antigen is still unknown.

TCRdb re-derived calls from the RT-PCR reads in MiXCR, one entry per CDR3 protein. In the table there are hundreds of thousands of distinct CDR3 sequences, 18% of which are singletons. This clonotype originated in a man between 50 and 59 years old who received an inactivated influenza vaccine. The V call is TRBV7-2, the J call TRBJ2-5; TRBD2 agrees at 8 bases. The specimen was PBMCs from blood, collected approximately 5 days after vaccination. CDR3 sequence: CASSGSSGYKETQYF. Written as DNA, the CDR3 is TGTGCCAGCAGCGGATCTAGCGGGTACAAAGAGACCCAGTACTTC.